By frequency, the clone carrying this TCR beta chain is large (0.1 to 1%). The sample belongs to a study of T cell clusters in autoimmune cytopenias. Each sample's input was roughly 230 ng genomic DNA, roughly 38,000 genome equivalents. The length of the CDR3 is 15 residues. The germline V gene has CDR1 LNHDA and CDR2 SQIVND (reference sequence). Multiplex touch-down PCR amplified TRB using TRB-A and TRB-B pools in one tube. After re-calling the multiplex PCR reads, TCRdb lists one entry per CDR3 protein, DNA absent. The sample includes approximately 2,100 distinct CDR3 sequences. The data also belong to a second study, concerning T cell repertoires in aging, cancer and after chemotherapy.

V and J are TRBV19 and TRBJ2-6. The sequenced sample consisted of peripheral blood. This clonotype was obtained from a human donor with an autoimmune cytopenia or autoimmune hepatitis (not recorded which). This chain's CDR3 is CASRRRESGANVLTF.